This T cell receptor beta chain was retrieved from a study of blood T cell repertoires in COVID-19. Germline V gives CDR1 MNHEY, CDR2 SVGAGI. This CDR3 comprises 13 residues. Germline trimming cut 5 bases from V and 7 bases from J; bases unmatched to any gene: 4. As handled by the study authors: Reference gene primer amplification in the assay estimated nucleated cell counts. This table comes from immunoSEQ multiplex PCR, and its TCRdb copy is limited to in-frame clones, with some not included. Clone size and the V and J calls come from that table; the DNA yielded D and trimming. The sample has some 220,000 clones, 80% to 90% seen once.

The V gene is TRBV6-5, the J gene TRBJ2-7; 11 nucleotides line up with TRBD1. The source material was PBMCs or T cells enriched from blood (not recorded which). The source of this sequence is a woman aged 40 to 55 with acute COVID-19. CDR3 protein: CASSRDRGWEQYF. The DNA for the CDR3 is TGTGCCAGCAGTAGGGACAGGGGGTGGGAGCAGTACTTC.